These 28 T cell receptor beta chains came from one sample sequenced in a study of CD8+ T cells in alopecia areata. Sequencing used cDNA as its template, made by extracting RNA and reverse transcribing it. Profiling relied on immunoSEQ multiplex PCR, and the TCRdb table lists in-frame clones only, not all of them. The sample has approximately 180,000 clones, 63% seen once. The sample was CD4+ T cells sorted from blood, taken at week 0. These receptors all come from a human donor with alopecia areata.

V usage is TRBV27 and J usage is TRBJ2-7; 9 bases line up with TRBD1. J gave up 1 base and V 5 bases, and 12 bases lay outside the gene matches. Germline V CDR1 and CDR2: MNHEY, SMNVEV (reference sequence). This CDR3 region has 17 residues. The CDR3 DNA sequence: TGTGCCAGCAGTATAACAGGGGGCGCAGCGGTATCCTACGAGCAGTACTTC. It encodes CASSITGGAAVSYEQYF.

This clone was seen just once. V and J are TRBV10-3 and TRBJ2-1; TRBD2 aligns across 7 bases. The V segment lost 3 bases and the J segment 2 bases; nucleotides outside the gene matches: 4. Germline CDR1 and CDR2: ENHRY and SYGVKD. The CDR3 contains 15 residues. The CDR3 sequence is CAISDKAGTYNEQFF. CDR3 DNA: TGTGCCATCAGTGACAAAGCGGGGACCTACAATGAGCAGTTCTTC.

In this sample, this clone turned up a few times. In the same sample, other DNA sequences code for this CDR3. This rearrangement joins TRBV9 to TRBJ1-1; D ambiguous. Between the trimmed V and J ends, which lost 2 bases and 0 bases, there was a span of 5 bases. CDR1 SGDLS and CDR2 YYNGEE come from the germline V gene. CDR3 length: 13 residues. The CDR3 sequence: CASSVRMNTEAFF. In nucleotides, the CDR3 is TGTGCCAGCAGCGTGAGGATGAACACTGAAGCTTTCTTT.

To note about this clone: Other nucleotide sequences in the sample specify the same CDR3. The gene calls are TRBV30 and TRBJ2-1; TRBD1 might be the D (5 bases). Per the germline V gene, CDR1 is GTSNPN and CDR2 is SVGIG (reference sequence). V dropped 1 base and J dropped 3 bases, with 7 bases sitting between them. The CDR3 is made up of 13 amino acids. CDR3 nucleotide sequence: TGTGCCTGGAGTGGACAGCTCTACAATGAGCAGTTCTTC. Amino acids: CAWSGQLYNEQFF. The complete variable domain, with remaining parts taken from reference TRBV30 and TRBJ2-1, reads SQTIHQWPATLVQPVGSPLSLECTVEGTSNPNLYWYRQAAGRGLQLLFYSVGIGQISSEVPQNLSASRPQDRQFILSSKKLLLSDSGFYLCAWSGQLYNEQFFGPGTRLTVL.

J is TRBJ1-1 and V is TRBV30, with D perhaps TRBD1 (5 bases). The V and J ends lost 3 bases and 0 bases respectively, with 8 bases between them. The length of the CDR3 is 13 residues. Germline V gives CDR1 GTSNPN, CDR2 SVGIG (reference sequence). The CDR3 DNA sequence: TGTGCCTGGAGAAGGGGAATGAACACTGAAGCTTTCTTT. Protein: CAWRRGMNTEAFF.

The chain couples TRBV14 to TRBJ2-3; D unresolved. Germline values: CDR1 SGHDN, CDR2 FVKESK. The CDR3 has 15 amino acids. V was trimmed by 0 bases and J by 2 bases, leaving 9 bases between them. The CDR3 coding sequence is TGTGCCAGCAGCCAAGAGTTAGGATCCACAGATACGCAGTATTTT. This gives the protein CASSQELGSTDTQYF.

The V call is TRBV4-1, the J call TRBJ2-3; 10 nucleotides match TRBD2. Germline CDR1 reads MGHRA; CDR2 reads YSYEKL. V trimming: 4 bases; J trimming: 3 bases; junction bases outside the gene matches: 4. This CDR3 is 15 amino acids long. CDR3: CASSLAGGRTDTQYF. The CDR3 DNA is TGCGCCAGCAGCCTAGCGGGGGGCAGGACAGATACGCAGTATTTT.

The rearrangement joins TRBV30 to TRBJ1-2; D unresolved. CDR1 and CDR2 (germline): GTSNPN, SVGIG (reference sequence). The CDR3 extends over 13 amino acids. Trimming left V 5 bases short and J 12 bases short, with 22 bases between. The chain's CDR3 is CAWGDSILSIHTF. CDR3 coding DNA: TGTGCCTGGGGCGATTCAATCCTTAGCATCCACACCTTC.

The CDR3 is CASSSSVGCTGELFF. The CDR3 coding sequence is TGTGCCAGCAGCTCCTCCGTGGGGTGCACCGGGGAGCTGTTTTTT. The chain links TRBV5-5 to TRBJ2-2; D gene unclear. The germline V and J ends were trimmed by 3 bases and 4 bases, with 13 bases remaining between them. CDR3 length equals 15 residues. Germline-derived CDR1 and CDR2 are SGHKS and YYEKEE (reference sequence).

The chain recombines TRBV6-5 with TRBJ1-4; 7 bases agree with TRBD1. CDR3 length: 14 amino acids. After removal of 6 bases from V and 4 bases from J, the junction contained 5 bases not matched to a gene. Germline V CDR1 and CDR2: MNHEY, SVGAGI. CDR3 DNA sequence: TGTGCCAGCAGGACCGGGACAGTTAATGAAAAACTGTTTTTT. It encodes CASRTGTVNEKLFF.

The rearrangement joins TRBV5-4 to TRBJ1-6; no definite D call. In germline, CDR1 is SGHNT, CDR2 YYREEE (reference sequence). Trimming removed 4 bases from V and 6 bases from J, with 11 bases in between. This CDR3 is built from 14 residues. This chain's CDR3 is CASSTWEFNSPLHF. DNA of the CDR3: TGTGCCAGCAGCACCTGGGAGTTTAATTCACCCCTCCACTTT.

As regards this clone: Other DNA sequences within the sample encode an identical CDR3. This chain links TRBV30 with TRBJ2-7; D not certain. CDR1 is GTSNPN and CDR2 is SVGIG in the germline V gene (reference sequence). Trimming pared 0 bases from V and 2 bases from J, leaving 5 bases between. This CDR3 is built from 12 residues. The CDR3 spells CAWSVGPYEQYF. In nucleotides, the CDR3 is TGTGCCTGGAGTGTTGGTCCCTACGAGCAGTACTTC.

This clone was picked up one time. This chain uses TRBV7-6 with TRBJ1-4; unclear D gene. Germline values: CDR1 SGHVS, CDR2 FNYEAQ. The CDR3 covers 13 residues. The ends were cut back, 4 bases at V and 3 bases at J, with 6 bases in the middle. The CDR3, as DNA: TGTGCCAGCAGCTCCCAACCTAATGAAAAACTGTTTTTT. It translates to CASSSQPNEKLFF.

This clone was seen a handful of times. Other DNA sequences in this specimen translate into the identical CDR3. This chain uses TRBV5-1 with TRBJ2-7; D gene uncertain. CDR3 length equals 13 residues. Trimming pared 0 bases from V and 1 base from J, leaving 5 bases between. Germline V gives CDR1 SGHRS, CDR2 YFSETQ. CDR3 sequence (DNA): TGCGCCAGCAGCTTGGCGAGATCCTACGAGCAGTACTTC. Translation gives CASSLARSYEQYF.

The rearrangement joins TRBV2 to TRBJ2-2; a possible D gene is TRBD1 (6 bases). Between the trimmed V and J ends, which lost 5 bases and 1 base, there was a span of 11 bases. Looked up from germline, CDR1 is SNHLY and CDR2 is FYNNEI. CDR3 length: 15 amino acids. The CDR3 region has the DNA TGTGCCAGCAGTAAAGGACAGCAGAACACCGGGGAGCTGTTTTTT. Translating it yields CASSKGQQNTGELFF.

V gene TRBV2 combines with J gene TRBJ2-3, with 7 bases identical to TRBD2. This CDR3 region has 13 residues. V shed 11 bases, J shed 6 bases, and the junction held 11 bases outside the gene matches. Germline values: CDR1 SNHLY, CDR2 FYNNEI. The CDR3 sequence is CAVQRDLADTQYF. CDR3 nucleotides: TGTGCCGTCCAGCGGGATTTGGCGGATACGCAGTATTTT. Complete variable domain (other parts from reference TRBV2 and TRBJ2-3): EPEVTQTPSHQVTQMGQEVILRCVPISNHLYFYWYRQILGQKVEFLVSFYNNEISEKSEIFDDQFSVERPDGSNFTLKIRSTKLEDSAMYFCAVQRDLADTQYFGPGTRLTVL.

V usage is TRBV4-3 and J usage is TRBJ1-1, with D possibly being TRBD1 (6 bases). CDR1 and CDR2 (germline): LGHNA, YSLEER. This CDR3 has 15 residues. Between the trimmed V and J ends, which lost 1 base and 5 bases, there was a span of 14 bases. Written as DNA, the CDR3 is TGCGCCAGCAGCCAAGCCCGGGGGGGGCGAACTGAAGCTTTCTTT. Translation gives CASSQARGGRTEAFF.

This clone was detected a few times. V usage is TRBV29-1 and J usage is TRBJ1-4; D call uncertain. The CDR3 consists of 13 residues. Trimming left V 7 bases short and J 5 bases short, with 14 bases between. The germline CDR1 and CDR2 sequences are SQVTM and ANQGSEA. The CDR3 here is CSAARASNEKLFF. Here the CDR3 DNA reads TGCAGCGCCGCGAGAGCTTCGAATGAAAAACTGTTTTTT.

V usage is TRBV29-1 and J usage is TRBJ1-2, with 7 bases lining up with TRBD1. J lost 4 bases, V lost 1 base, and 6 bases had no gene match. Per the germline V gene, CDR1 is SQVTM and CDR2 is ANQGSEA. This CDR3 has 14 residues. CDR3 loop: CSVEGGQRGYGYTF. The CDR3 bases are TGCAGCGTTGAAGGGGGACAGAGGGGCTATGGCTACACCTTC.

As concerns this clone: Other DNA sequences from this sample encode an identical CDR3 as well. The CDR3: CSARAETQYF. As DNA, the CDR3 is TGCAGTGCTAGGGCGGAGACCCAGTACTTC. This chain connects TRBV20-1 to TRBJ2-5, with D uncertain. The CDR3 has 10 residues. Trimming removed 3 bases from V and 5 bases from J, with 4 bases in between. Germline V gene sequence: CDR1 DFQATT, CDR2 SNEGSKA (reference sequence).

The rearrangement joins TRBV4-1 to TRBJ2-4; 7 nucleotides agree with TRBD1. The CDR3 has 17 amino acids. The germline CDR1 and CDR2 sequences are MGHRA and YSYEKL. The V gene end was trimmed by 3 bases and the J gene end by 5 bases; junction bases not matched to a gene: 13. The CDR3 loop is CASSHEDRQGSENIQYF. In DNA, the CDR3 is TGCGCCAGCAGCCACGAGGATCGACAGGGCTCAGAAAACATTCAGTACTTC.

This chain joins TRBV10-2 and TRBJ1-1; the D gene is possibly TRBD1 (5 bases). Between the trimmed V and J ends, which lost 2 bases and 10 bases, there was a span of 8 bases. The CDR3 runs to 11 residues. In germline, CDR1 is WSHSY, CDR2 SAAADI. The CDR3 nucleotides are TGCGCCAGCAGTGAGCCAGGGAGAGCTTTCTTT. This sequence encodes CASSEPGRAFF.

The chain is built from TRBV30 and TRBJ1-1, with 7 bases identical to TRBD1. The junction had 4 bases not matched to a gene; V was cut back by 1 base and J by 2 bases. There are 14 residues in the CDR3. CDR1 is GTSNPN and CDR2 is SVGIG in the germline V gene (reference sequence). The CDR3 is CAWSEHRGNTEAFF. The CDR3 coding sequence is TGTGCCTGGAGTGAGCACAGGGGAAACACTGAAGCTTTCTTT.

This clone came up a few times. This rearrangement joins TRBV5-1 to TRBJ1-1; D is unclear. The CDR3 is 15 amino acids. Germline loops: CDR1 SGHRS, CDR2 YFSETQ. The V and J ends lost 0 bases and 0 bases respectively, with 9 bases between them. The CDR3 nucleotides are TGCGCCAGCAGCTTGGGAGGACGAATGAACACTGAAGCTTTCTTT. Its protein is CASSLGGRMNTEAFF.

J is TRBJ1-1 and V is TRBV29-1; D ambiguous. V dropped 0 bases and J dropped 7 bases, with 12 bases sitting between them. The CDR3 contains 13 residues. CDR1 and CDR2 (germline): SQVTM, ANQGSEA. Here the CDR3 DNA reads TGCAGCGTTGAAGATCGTAGGCAGGTTGAAGCTTTCTTT. Its protein product is CSVEDRRQVEAFF.

The sample holds a few counts of this clone. This chain joins TRBV29-1 and TRBJ2-7; maybe TRBD1 (6 bases). Germline assignment: CDR1 SQVTM and CDR2 ANQGSEA. The CDR3 is 14 residues long. V shed 5 bases and J shed 6 bases, with 20 bases lying between them. Here the CDR3 reads CSVLFWTATGEQYF. The CDR3 coding sequence is TGCAGCGTTCTCTTTTGGACAGCAACCGGCGAGCAGTACTTC.

Only a few counts were recorded for this clone. V and J are TRBV2 and TRBJ2-7; D not certain. V was shortened by 6 bases and J by 7 bases, with 16 bases between the two germline ends. CDR1 is SNHLY and CDR2 is FYNNEI in the germline V gene. The CDR3 totals 13 residues. CDR3 amino acids: CASRSLVASEQYF. The CDR3, as DNA: TGTGCCAGCAGGAGTCTAGTTGCTAGTGAGCAGTACTTC.

This chain links TRBV5-1 with TRBJ1-1; D call uncertain. This CDR3 has 13 amino acids. Trimming stripped 4 bases from V and 1 base from J, with 8 bases between. Germline CDR1 and CDR2: SGHRS and YFSETQ. The CDR3: CASSGGENTEAFF. The CDR3 DNA is TGCGCCAGCAGCGGCGGGGAGAACACTGAAGCTTTCTTT. Full variable domain (outside the CDR3, taken from reference TRBV5-1 and TRBJ1-1): KAGVTQTPRYLIKTRGQQVTLSCSPISGHRSVSWYQQTPGQGLQFLFEYFSETQRNKGNFPGRFSGRQFSNSRSEMNVSTLELGDSALYLCASSGGENTEAFFGQGTRLTVV.